The next 27 T cell receptor beta chains were all read from a single sample in a study of T cell repertoires in cytomegalovirus infection. TCRdb independently ran MiXCR on the reads; one entry per CDR3 protein. The repertoire includes roughly 240,000 distinct CDR3 sequences, 6.5% of them detected once, and 5.5% to 8% sits in the top ten. The specimen sequenced was PBMCs. The source is a human donor in good health (CMV status not recorded). Some clones in this sample may be carry-over from other donors' samples.

This clonotype was found many times. The chain links TRBV4-1 to TRBJ1-1; a possible D gene is TRBD1 (6 bases). Looked up from germline, CDR1 is MGHRA and CDR2 is YSYEKL. Between the trimmed V and J ends, which lost 3 bases and 10 bases, there was a span of 15 bases. The CDR3 length is 13 residues. The CDR3 nucleotides are TGCGCCAGCAGCCACAACAGGGTAGCAGGAGCTTTCTTT. Translated, it gives CASSHNRVAGAFF.

This clonotype occurred many times. The rearrangement joins TRBV6-2 or TRBV6-3 to TRBJ2-3; D unresolved. CDR3 length: 12 residues. V lost 6 bases and J 9 bases, leaving 13 bases between the germline ends. Per the germline V gene, CDR1 is MNHEY and CDR2 is SVGEGT. The CDR3 nucleotides are TGTGCCAGCAGGGGCGGTGGGAAAACGCAGTATTTT. Translated: CASRGGGKTQYF.

At least ten counts were recorded for this clonotype. The rearrangement links TRBV20-1 to TRBJ1-2; D gene uncertain. The germline gives CDR1 DFQATT, CDR2 SNEGSKA (reference sequence). V was shortened by 3 bases and J by 4 bases, with 15 bases between the two germline ends. CDR3 length equals 14 residues. This CDR3 is CSASAPQIIYGYTF. CDR3 bases: TGCAGTGCTAGCGCCCCACAGATCATCTATGGCTACACCTTC.

There are many counts of this clonotype. The chain links TRBV7-8 to TRBJ1-2; D is uncertain. The CDR3 runs 13 residues. The germline V and J ends were trimmed by 1 base and 7 bases, with 10 bases remaining between them. Germline values: CDR1 SGHVS, CDR2 FQNEAQ. The CDR3 reads CASSLVPGLGYTF. In DNA form, the CDR3 reads TGTGCCAGCAGCTTAGTTCCAGGACTTGGCTACACCTTC.

This clonotype was seen at least ten times. The gene calls are TRBV7-9 and TRBJ1-6; a weak D match, TRBD1 (5 bases). Germline CDR1 and CDR2: SEHNR and FQNEAQ (reference sequence). Trimming removed 3 bases at V and 6 bases at J, with 9 bases between. This CDR3 comprises 14 residues. This CDR3 reads CASSLRQSNSPLHF. CDR3 DNA sequence: TGTGCCAGCAGCTTGCGACAGTCTAATTCACCCCTCCACTTT.

This clonotype was counted many times. In nucleotides, the CDR3 is TGTGCCAGCAGTTACGGGGACAGGGGGCAACAGCCCCAGCATTTT. It encodes CASSYGDRGQQPQHF. The J gene is TRBJ1-5, the V gene TRBV6-2 or TRBV6-3, with 12 bases fitting TRBD1. From germline, CDR1 is MNHEY and CDR2 SVGEGT. J gave up 7 bases and V 2 bases, and 3 bases lay outside the gene matches. The CDR3 covers 15 residues.

This clonotype came up many times. This chain joins TRBV19 and TRBJ1-1; TRBD1 matches 10 bases. Germline V lookup: CDR1 LNHDA, CDR2 SQIVND (reference sequence). The V gene end was trimmed by 5 bases and the J gene end by 0 bases; junction bases not matched to a gene: 6. The CDR3 has 16 residues. In DNA, the CDR3 is TGTGCCAGTAGTCTACGACAGGGGGCAATGAACACTGAAGCTTTCTTT. Protein: CASSLRQGAMNTEAFF.

This clonotype is medium-sized. This chain connects TRBV7-2 to TRBJ1-6, with D hard to call. Between the trimmed V and J ends, which lost 2 bases and 7 bases, there was a span of 9 bases. From germline, CDR1 is SGHTA and CDR2 FQGNSA. CDR3 length equals 14 residues. The CDR3 region is CASSLSRKNSPLHF. The CDR3 DNA reads TGTGCCAGCAGCTTAAGCAGAAAAAATTCACCCCTCCACTTT. Full variable domain (missing parts from reference TRBV7-2 and TRBJ1-6): GAGVSQSPSNKVTEKGKDVELRCDPISGHTALYWYRQSLGQGLEFLIYFQGNSAPDKSGLPSDRFSAERTGGSVSTLTIQRTQQEDSAVYLCASSLSRKNSPLHFGNGTRLTVT.

In this sample, this clonotype turned up many times. The chain combines TRBV27 with TRBJ1-1; D ambiguous. V was trimmed by 2 bases and J by 1 base, leaving 11 bases between them. Germline loops: CDR1 MNHEY, CDR2 SMNVEV (reference sequence). CDR3 length: 15 residues. CDR3 sequence: CASSLNGGGNTEAFF. The CDR3 coding sequence is TGTGCCAGCAGTTTAAATGGCGGAGGGAACACTGAAGCTTTCTTT.

Worth noting for this clonotype: A much larger clone differs from this one at a single base, so this may be a read error. The J gene is TRBJ2-7, the V gene TRBV20-1, with 9 positions matching TRBD1. The germline CDR1 and CDR2 sequences are DFQATT and SNEGSKA (reference sequence). CDR3 length: 13 amino acids. With V trimmed by 5 bases and J by 6 bases, 8 bases remained unmatched. The CDR3 nucleotides read TGCAGTGCTTCGGGACAGGGCTTTAGCGAGCAGTACTTC. This translates into CSASGQGFSEQYF.

This clonotype was recorded many times. The rearrangement links TRBV7-2 to TRBJ1-1, with 7 bases fitting TRBD1. CDR1 is SGHTA and CDR2 is FQGNSA in the germline V gene. The CDR3 covers 13 residues. J lost 8 bases, V lost 6 bases, and 9 bases had no gene match. The CDR3 DNA is TGTGCCAGCAGTCCCGACAGGGCCGGCGAAGCTTTCTTT. The encoded protein is CASSPDRAGEAFF.

This clonotype came up many times. V and J are TRBV7-2 and TRBJ1-5; 10 bases agree with TRBD1. The CDR3 has 16 amino acids. With 5 bases clipped from V and 5 bases from J, the junction kept 9 bases outside the gene matches. The V gene's germline CDR1 is SGHTA and CDR2 FQGNSA. The CDR3 DNA reads as TGTGCCAGCAGCGACAGGGGGCGCGGAAGTGATCAGCCCCAGCATTTT. Its protein product is CASSDRGRGSDQPQHF.

This clonotype has more than one count but fewer than ten. This chain uses TRBV2 with TRBJ1-5; 7 bases fit TRBD1. Germline-derived CDR1 and CDR2 are SNHLY and FYNNEI. V dropped 6 bases and J dropped 7; count of bases not matched to a gene: 3. The CDR3 covers 12 residues. In nucleotides, the CDR3 is TGTGCCAGCAGAGGGGGCCGGCAGCCCCAGCATTTT. Protein sequence: CASRGGRQPQHF. Full variable domain (rest looked up from reference TRBV2 and TRBJ1-5): EPEVTQTPSHQVTQMGQEVILRCVPISNHLYFYWYRQILGQKVEFLVSFYNNEISEKSEIFDDQFSVERPDGSNFTLKIRSTKLEDSAMYFCASRGGRQPQHFGDGTRLSIL.

The DNA of the CDR3 is TGTGCCAGTTCAACAGGGAAGAGTGAGCAGTTCTTC. Protein product: CASSTGKSEQFF. The genes are TRBV19 and TRBJ2-1, with a possible D match to TRBD1 (6 bases). The CDR3 is made up of 12 amino acids. V was pared by 8 bases and J by 9 bases, with 14 bases between. Per the germline V gene, CDR1 is LNHDA and CDR2 is SQIVND (reference sequence).

This clonotype occurred many times. This chain uses TRBV7-3 with TRBJ2-3; D unclear. Germline values: CDR1 SGHTA, CDR2 FQGTGA. The CDR3 loop spans 12 amino acids. The germline V and J ends were trimmed by 1 base and 5 bases, with 4 bases remaining between them. The CDR3 here is CASSLNGDTQYF. CDR3 nucleotides: TGTGCCAGCAGCTTAAACGGAGATACGCAGTATTTT.

This clonotype was seen at least ten times. This chain joins TRBV7-2 and TRBJ1-2, with TRBD1 as a possible D gene (5 bases). Germline assignment: CDR1 SGHTA and CDR2 FQGNSA. The CDR3 runs 15 residues. V was pared by 1 base and J by 5 bases, with 14 bases between. The CDR3 reads CASSLGSAGTYGYTF. CDR3 nucleotide sequence: TGTGCCAGCAGCTTAGGGTCGGCAGGGACGTATGGCTACACCTTC.

This clonotype was recorded many times. The rearrangement links TRBV28 to TRBJ2-1, with no clear D. Germline V CDR1 and CDR2: MDHEN, SYDVKM. Trimming took off 4 bases at V and 3 bases at J, with 4 bases between the two ends. This CDR3 comprises 12 residues. The CDR3 DNA follows: TGTGCCAGCAGTTCCAACTACAATGAGCAGTTCTTC. Protein sequence: CASSSNYNEQFF.

V is TRBV20-1 and J is TRBJ2-2; 8 bases agree with TRBD2. Germline CDR1 is DFQATT and CDR2 is SNEGSKA (reference sequence). CDR3 length: 16 amino acids. V gave up 1 base and J gave up 0 bases; unmatched junction bases: 4. The CDR3 DNA sequence: TGCAGTGCTAGAGCCCGGACTAGCACGAACACCGGGGAGCTGTTTTTT. It codes for CSARARTSTNTGELFF.

This clonotype was detected many times. The CDR3 DNA reads as TGTGCCAGCAAACCCTCTGGGAATCAGCCCCAGCATTTT. Amino acids: CASKPSGNQPQHF. The chain links TRBV2 to TRBJ1-5; D unclear. Trimming removed 7 bases at V and 4 bases at J, with 11 bases between. This CDR3 has 13 amino acids. Germline V gene sequence: CDR1 SNHLY, CDR2 FYNNEI.

This clonotype was recorded at least ten times. The chain joins TRBV4-3 to TRBJ2-1; the D gene is possibly TRBD1 (6 bases). Looked up from germline, CDR1 is LGHNA and CDR2 is YSLEER. The CDR3 loop spans 15 amino acids. The V gene lost 0 bases and the J gene lost 0 bases, with 6 bases spanning the gap. The CDR3 loop reads CASSQDRGSYNEQFF. The CDR3 DNA follows: TGCGCCAGCAGCCAAGACAGGGGCTCCTACAATGAGCAGTTCTTC.

This clonotype was counted at least ten times. J is TRBJ2-7 and V is TRBV11-1, with 8 bases that match TRBD2. The trim removed 5 bases at V and 2 bases at J, leaving 5 bases unmatched. CDR3 length: 14 amino acids. Germline CDR1 and CDR2: SGHAT and FQDESV (reference sequence). In DNA, the CDR3 is TGTGCCAGCAGCAGAGCGGGGGCAACCTACGAGCAGTACTTC. Translated: CASSRAGATYEQYF.

This clonotype was counted many times. This chain connects TRBV4-2 to TRBJ2-7; 11 bases line up with TRBD1. The germline V gene has CDR1 LGHNA and CDR2 YNFKEQ. The CDR3 loop spans 14 amino acids. The V and J ends lost 3 bases and 12 bases, in that order; junction bases with no gene match: 10. DNA of the CDR3: TGTGCCAGCAGCCATTCACCGGGACAGGGGGTTCCGTACTTC. Its translation: CASSHSPGQGVPYF.

This clonotype turned up a few times. The chain combines TRBV5-1 with TRBJ2-7, with D uncertain. Trimming cost V 0 bases and J 3 bases, with 7 bases left between them. CDR1 SGHRS and CDR2 YFSETQ come from the germline V gene. CDR3 length equals 13 residues. The CDR3 here is CASSLAVGYEQYF. The CDR3 DNA reads TGCGCCAGCAGCTTGGCCGTCGGCTACGAGCAGTACTTC.

Many counts were recorded for this clonotype. This chain links TRBV12-3 or TRBV12-4 with TRBJ1-1; 7 positions match TRBD1. The CDR3 runs 14 residues. With 6 bases clipped from V and 3 bases from J, the junction kept 7 bases outside the gene matches. The CDR3 protein is CASRKDRVDTEAFF. The CDR3 DNA is TGTGCCAGCAGGAAAGACAGGGTCGACACTGAAGCTTTCTTT.

This clonotype was observed many times. This chain joins TRBV7-2 and TRBJ1-6; a possible D gene is TRBD1 (5 bases). With 5 bases removed from V and 8 bases from J, the gap between germline ends came to 16 bases. Germline CDR1 is SGHTA and CDR2 is FQGNSA. The CDR3 extends over 15 amino acids. CDR3 protein: CASSQPRQGYSPLHF. For the CDR3, the DNA is TGTGCCAGCAGCCAACCTCGCCAGGGATATTCACCCCTCCACTTT.

Ten or more counts support this clonotype. The chain recombines TRBV7-2 with TRBJ2-3, with D perhaps matching TRBD1 (6 bases). Germline lookup yields CDR1 SGHTA and CDR2 FQGNSA. There are 13 residues in the CDR3. The V and J ends lost 2 bases and 4 bases respectively, with 7 bases between them. The CDR3 protein is CASSLYRADTQYF. In DNA form, the CDR3 reads TGTGCCAGCAGCTTATACAGGGCAGATACGCAGTATTTT.

V and J are TRBV29-1 and TRBJ2-1; 14 bases align to TRBD2. The V gene's germline CDR1 is SQVTM and CDR2 ANQGSEA. CDR3 length: 16 amino acids. V was clipped by 4 bases and J by 13 bases; unmatched bases: 15. This CDR3 reads CSVGYQGLAGALLQFF. DNA of the CDR3: TGCAGCGTTGGATATCAGGGACTAGCGGGGGCCTTGTTACAGTTCTTC.